This TCR beta chain was recovered during a study of breast tumors, draining lymph nodes, adjacent tissues. As regards this clonotype: Its specificity is not known.

Findings and caveats of the study: Tumors had less TCR diversity than lymph nodes, more than nontumor tissue. The data were judged consistent with most tumor T cells coming from lymph node and expanding in tumor. Data only fit, rather than demonstrated, lymph node origin of most tumor T cells.

TCRdb reanalysed the multiplex PCR reads using MiXCR and keeps one entry per CDR3 protein. The table has approximately 200,000 distinct CDR3 sequences, roughly 29% seen once; the top ten hold about 4.5%. Germline CDR1 SQVTM, CDR2 ANQGSEA. V was cut by 7 bases and J by 14 bases, with 18 bases left in between. The CDR3 has 11 amino acids. Axillary draining lymph nodes of breast cancer patients supplied the node samples. This clonotype was obtained from a female donor with breast cancer. Some clones in this sample may be carry-over from other donors' samples. This sequence joins TRBV29-1 and TRBJ1-5; a weak D match, TRBD1 (6 bases). The sequenced sample was axillary lymph node tissue. CDR3 DNA sequence: TGCAGCGGGCTGACAGGTCTTGACGAGCATTTT. Its protein product is CSGLTGLDEHF.